The subject of this entry is one T cell receptor (beta chain). With 2 bases clipped from V and 6 bases from J, the junction kept 9 bases outside the gene matches. CDR1 LNHNV and CDR2 YYDKDF come from the germline V gene (reference sequence). The CDR3 spans 15 residues. This sample was included in a study of CD8 T cells in Susac syndrome. Fulfillment of recently defined diagnostic criteria for definite or probable disease was shown by the patients with Susac syndrome. While CD8+ and CD4+ T cells were isolated negatively, TEMRA cells were enriched by FACS. When the RNA was reverse transcribed, random hexamers were used with an input of roughly 0.45 to 1 ug. Amplification of TCR beta CDR3 across 54 Vbeta and 13 Jbeta was performed with immunoSEQ multiplex PCR. MiXCR was run by TCRdb on the immunoSEQ multiplex PCR reads, yielding one entry per CDR3 protein. The profile shows more than 100,000 distinct CDR3 sequences, under 96% of them singletons.

The receptor was isolated from a human donor with Susac syndrome. The chain links TRBV15 to TRBJ1-2, with 7 bases that match TRBD1. Input material: CD4+ T cells from PBMCs. CDR3 in amino acids: CATSRSYGTGDGYTF. CDR3 DNA sequence: TGTGCCACCAGCAGATCCTACGGAACAGGGGATGGCTACACCTTC.